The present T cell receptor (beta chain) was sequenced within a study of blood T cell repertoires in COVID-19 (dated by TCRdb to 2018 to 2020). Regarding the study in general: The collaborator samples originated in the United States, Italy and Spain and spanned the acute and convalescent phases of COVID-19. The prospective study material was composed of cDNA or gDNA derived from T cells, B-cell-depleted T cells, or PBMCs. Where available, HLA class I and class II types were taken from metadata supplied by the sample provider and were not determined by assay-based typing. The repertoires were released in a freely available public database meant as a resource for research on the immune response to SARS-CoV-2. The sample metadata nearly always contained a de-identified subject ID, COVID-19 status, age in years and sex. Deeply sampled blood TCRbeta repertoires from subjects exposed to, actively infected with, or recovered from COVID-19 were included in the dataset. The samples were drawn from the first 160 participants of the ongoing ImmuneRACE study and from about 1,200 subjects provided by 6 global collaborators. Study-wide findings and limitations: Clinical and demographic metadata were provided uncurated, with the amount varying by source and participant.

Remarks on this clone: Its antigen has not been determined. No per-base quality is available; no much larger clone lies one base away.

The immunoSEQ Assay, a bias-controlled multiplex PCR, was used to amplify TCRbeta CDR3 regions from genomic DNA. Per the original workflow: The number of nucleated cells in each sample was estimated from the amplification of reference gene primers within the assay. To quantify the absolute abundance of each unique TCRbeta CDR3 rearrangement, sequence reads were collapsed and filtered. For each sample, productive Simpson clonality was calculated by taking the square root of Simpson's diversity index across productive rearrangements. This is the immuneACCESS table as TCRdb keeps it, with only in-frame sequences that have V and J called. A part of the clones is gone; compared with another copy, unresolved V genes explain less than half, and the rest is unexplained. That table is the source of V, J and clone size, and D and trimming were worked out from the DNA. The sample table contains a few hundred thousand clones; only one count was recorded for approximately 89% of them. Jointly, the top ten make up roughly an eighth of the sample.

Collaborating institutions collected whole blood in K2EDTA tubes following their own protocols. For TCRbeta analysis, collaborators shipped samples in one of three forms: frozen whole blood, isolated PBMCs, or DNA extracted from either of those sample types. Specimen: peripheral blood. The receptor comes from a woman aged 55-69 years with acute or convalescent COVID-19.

The DNA reads as follows: TGCAGCGTCGCAGTAGACAGTTCCTACGAGCAGTACTTC. Its protein product is CSVAVDSSYEQYF. Recombination connected TRBV29-1 to TRBJ2-7; TRBD1 could be the D gene, as 5 bases match. The germline V gene sets CDR1 to SQVTM and CDR2 to ANQGSEA. V was cut back by 6 bases and J by 1 base, leaving a gap of 13 bases between them. The CDR3 has 13 amino acids, counting the end cysteine and phenylalanine. Just the 39-base CDR3 DNA is kept, in frame starting at base 1.